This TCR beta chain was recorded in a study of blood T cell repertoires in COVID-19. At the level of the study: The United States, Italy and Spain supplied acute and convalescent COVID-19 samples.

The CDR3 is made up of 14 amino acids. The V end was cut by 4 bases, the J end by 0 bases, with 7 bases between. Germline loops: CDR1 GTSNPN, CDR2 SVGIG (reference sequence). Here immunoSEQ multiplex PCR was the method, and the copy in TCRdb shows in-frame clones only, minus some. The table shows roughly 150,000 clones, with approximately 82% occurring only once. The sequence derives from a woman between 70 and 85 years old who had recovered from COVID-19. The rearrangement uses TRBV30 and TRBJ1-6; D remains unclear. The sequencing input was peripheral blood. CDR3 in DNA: TGTGCCTGGACCGGGAGCTCCTATAATTCACCCCTCCACTTT. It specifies CAWTGSSYNSPLHF.